These T cell receptor beta chains were read from a single sample in a study of blood T cells in healthy people across ages. TCRdb used MiXCR to reprocess the 5' RACE reads, holding one entry per CDR3 protein. The sample has around 1,100,000 distinct CDR3 sequences, more than 30% seen once. Input material: blood. The receptors shown here come from a man aged 18 to 29 in good health. CDR3s leave out the opening cysteine and the closing phenylalanine or tryptophan.

TRBJ1-2	TRBV2	ASAGTDAYGYT
TRBJ1-1	TRBV19	ASAPGGGPNTEAF
TRBJ1-4	TRBV5-1	ASRDRGLVKEKLF
TRBJ1-5	TRBV12-3/TRBV12-4	ASSRFVSSNQPQH
TRBJ2-3	TRBV12-3/TRBV12-4	ASNPDQPMTQY
TRBJ2-3	TRBV7-2	ASSLAGVIDTQY
TRBJ2-5	TRBV29-1	SVEFGEETQY
TRBJ1-1	TRBV6-5	ASSYSTSGRTEAF
TRBJ1-1	TRBV4-3	ASSQDRRKNTEAF
TRBJ2-3	TRBV28	DSRLLGSSTDTQY
TRBJ1-1	TRBV6-5	ASSYSGTGIREAF
TRBJ1-1	TRBV2	ASIWNRANTEAF
TRBJ1-2	TRBV7-2	ASSTRGSYGYT
TRBJ1-2	TRBV12-3/TRBV12-4	ASSPRTGSNYGYT
TRBJ2-7	TRBV9	ASSARTTGGEQY
TRBJ2-5	TRBV7-9	ASSLADRSRPGQY
TRBJ2-5	TRBV6-2/TRBV6-3	ASRRDTRETQY
TRBJ1-4	TRBV7-8	ASSLDRSEKLF
TRBJ2-3	TRBV20-1	SAVRGPSTDTQY
TRBJ2-1	TRBV3-1	ASSQGGRLGSNEQF
TRBJ2-2	TRBV7-9	ASLNTGELF
TRBJ1-1	TRBV6-5	ASSYLGQIKTEAF